This passage covers 2 T cell receptor beta chains from one sample sequenced in a study of identical twins (dated by TCRdb to about 2016). Library construction relied on 5' RACE. The sequencer was an Illumina HiSeq 2000. TCRdb trimmed the raw reads at Q25, called clones with MiXCR and kept productive beta chains. Each CDR3 protein gets just one entry, which takes the most common genes and DNA from the rows behind it. This sample lists a few hundred thousand distinct CDR3 sequences; 9% to 10% were detected once. The biggest ten clones account for about 9.1% of the sample. Sequencing was carried out using naive T cells sorted from blood. Taken with the paper, the label for cell subset or site translates to: cells isolated with a human naive T-cell isolation kit. These TCRs come from a woman between 45 and 65 years old in good health.

As concerns this clonotype: This may come from a read error, since a much larger clone is one base off. In this CDR3 the conserved last residue, phenylalanine or tryptophan, is missing, so a read error is likely. This chain joins TRBV5-5 and TRBJ2-5, with D perhaps TRBD1 or TRBD2 (5 bases each). CDR1 and CDR2 from the germline V gene are SGHKS and YYEKEE (reference sequence). The CDR3 totals 14 residues. V gave up 0 bases and J gave up 4 bases, with 10 bases separating them. In DNA, the CDR3 is TGTGCCAGCAGCTTGGTACCAGGGAGAGAGACCCAGTACTAC. It specifies CASSLVPGRETQYY.

This clonotype was seen only a few times. The chain carries TRBV5-1 and TRBJ2-2, with 7 nucleotides matching TRBD2. CDR1 is SGHRS and CDR2 is YFSETQ in the germline V gene. The CDR3 covers 17 residues. V was pared by 0 bases and J by 0 bases, with 5 bases of the junction left unmatched. CDR3 loop: CASSLVLAVTNTGELFF. Written as DNA, the CDR3 is TGCGCCAGCAGCTTGGTCCTAGCGGTCACGAACACCGGGGAGCTGTTTTTT.